Listed below are T cell receptor beta chains from one sample, sequenced in a study of blood T cells in healthy people across ages. TCRdb re-called the 5' RACE reads with MiXCR, one entry per CDR3 protein. The sample contains about 670,000 distinct CDR3 sequences, under 65% of which appear only once. Sequenced input: blood. These receptors all come from a woman older than 75 in good health. Both conserved end residues are part of each CDR3. A D gene is named only where the DNA matches it firmly. Size is stated for part of the rows, as once, few or many counts, or as a class when the clone is expanded.

J gene: TRBJ2-5
V gene: TRBV2
CDR3 length: 14
clone size: many
D gene: -
CDR3 protein: CATTGLRNQETQYF
CDR3 DNA: TGTGCCACCACAGGGTTAAGGAATCAAGAGACCCAGTACTTC

J gene: TRBJ2-4
V gene: TRBV12-3/TRBV12-4
CDR3 length: 13
clone size: once
D gene: TRBD1
CDR3 protein: CASTPGQGIGQYF
CDR3 DNA: TGTGCCAGCACCCCGGGACAGGGGATCGGGCAGTACTTC

J gene: TRBJ1-2
V gene: TRBV5-1
CDR3 length: 15
clone size: many
D gene: TRBD1
CDR3 protein: CASSYRPGQAYGYTF
CDR3 DNA: TGCGCCAGCAGCTACCGACCGGGACAGGCCTATGGCTACACCTTC

J gene: TRBJ2-5
V gene: TRBV5-1
CDR3 length: 12
clone size: many
D gene: -
CDR3 protein: CASSLDLETQYF
CDR3 DNA: TGTGCCAGCAGCTTAGATTTGGAGACCCAGTACTTC

J gene: TRBJ2-7
V gene: TRBV29-1
CDR3 length: 13
clone size: -
D gene: -
CDR3 protein: CSVVSPRGYEQYF
CDR3 DNA: TGCAGCGTTGTATCACCTAGGGGCTACGAGCAGTACTTC

J gene: TRBJ2-1
V gene: TRBV29-1
CDR3 length: 13
clone size: -
D gene: -
CDR3 protein: CSAFNRANNEQFF
CDR3 DNA: TGCAGCGCCTTTAACAGGGCCAACAATGAGCAGTTCTTC

J gene: TRBJ2-5
V gene: TRBV29-1
CDR3 length: 12
clone size: -
D gene: -
CDR3 protein: CSVVILQETQYF
CDR3 DNA: TGCAGCGTTGTTATACTCCAAGAGACCCAGTACTTC

J gene: TRBJ2-6
V gene: TRBV15
CDR3 length: 16
clone size: -
D gene: -
CDR3 protein: CATSRDPNSRANVLTF
CDR3 DNA: TGTGCCACCAGCAGAGATCCAAACAGCAGGGCCAACGTCCTGACTTTC

J gene: TRBJ1-4
V gene: TRBV27
CDR3 length: 15
clone size: few
D gene: -
CDR3 protein: CASSLWEGPNEKLFF
CDR3 DNA: TGTGCCAGCAGTTTGTGGGAGGGCCCTAATGAAAAACTGTTTTTT

J gene: TRBJ2-1
V gene: TRBV9
CDR3 length: 13
clone size: -
D gene: -
CDR3 protein: CASPLRGYNEQFF
CDR3 DNA: TGTGCCAGCCCTCTAAGGGGCTACAATGAGCAGTTCTTC

J gene: TRBJ1-5
V gene: TRBV18
CDR3 length: 18
clone size: few
D gene: TRBD1
CDR3 protein: CASSEQGALSFSNQPQHF
CDR3 DNA: TGTGCCAGCTCAGAACAGGGGGCACTCTCTTTTAGCAATCAGCCCCAGCATTTT

J gene: TRBJ1-1
V gene: TRBV29-1
CDR3 length: 13
clone size: -
D gene: TRBD1
CDR3 protein: CSSRTGSGTEAFF
CDR3 DNA: TGCAGCTCAAGGACAGGGTCGGGCACTGAAGCTTTCTTT

J gene: TRBJ1-4
V gene: TRBV10-3
CDR3 length: 12
clone size: -
D gene: -
CDR3 protein: CAIQQEGGKLFF
CDR3 DNA: TGTGCCATCCAACAGGAAGGAGGGAAACTGTTTTTT

J gene: TRBJ1-1
V gene: TRBV29-1
CDR3 length: 12
clone size: -
D gene: TRBD1
CDR3 protein: CKTTGYDTEAFF
CDR3 DNA: TGCAAGACGACAGGGTACGACACTGAAGCTTTCTTT

J gene: TRBJ2-1
V gene: TRBV7-7
CDR3 length: 16
clone size: few
D gene: -
CDR3 protein: CASSLGLSDYDNEQFF
CDR3 DNA: TGTGCCAGCAGCTTAGGGCTTAGTGATTATGACAATGAGCAGTTCTTC

J gene: TRBJ2-5
V gene: TRBV7-2
CDR3 length: 16
clone size: -
D gene: TRBD2
CDR3 protein: CASSSFSGTTPETQYF
CDR3 DNA: TGTGCCAGCAGCTCCTTCTCCGGGACTACCCCAGAGACCCAGTACTTC

J gene: TRBJ2-1
V gene: TRBV20-1
CDR3 length: 15
clone size: many
D gene: TRBD2
CDR3 protein: CSCRGGTSWVNEQFF
CDR3 DNA: TGCAGTTGCCGTGGCGGGACTAGTTGGGTCAATGAGCAGTTCTTC

J gene: TRBJ1-4
V gene: TRBV27
CDR3 length: 15
clone size: many
D gene: TRBD1
CDR3 protein: CASSWIGTEGEKLFF
CDR3 DNA: TGTGCCAGCAGTTGGATAGGGACAGAAGGTGAAAAACTGTTTTTT

J gene: TRBJ1-5
V gene: TRBV12-3/TRBV12-4
CDR3 length: 18
clone size: -
D gene: -
CDR3 protein: CASSLAGRGLRSNQPQHF
CDR3 DNA: TGTGCCAGCAGTTTAGCGGGCCGGGGTCTTCGGAGCAATCAGCCCCAGCATTTT

J gene: TRBJ2-4
V gene: TRBV20-1
CDR3 length: 19
clone size: -
D gene: TRBD2
CDR3 protein: CSAREALAGGRGGKNIQYF
CDR3 DNA: TGCAGTGCTAGAGAGGCGCTAGCGGGGGGCCGGGGGGGGAAAAACATTCAGTACTTC

J gene: TRBJ2-7
V gene: TRBV30
CDR3 length: 15
clone size: -
D gene: TRBD2
CDR3 protein: CAWSRQGGWTYEQYF
CDR3 DNA: TGTGCCTGGAGTAGGCAGGGAGGGTGGACCTACGAGCAGTACTTC

J gene: TRBJ2-5
V gene: TRBV4-2
CDR3 length: 15
clone size: -
D gene: -
CDR3 protein: CASSQDPVYQETQYF
CDR3 DNA: TGTGCCAGCAGCCAAGATCCTGTGTACCAAGAGACCCAGTACTTC

J gene: TRBJ1-2
V gene: TRBV4-1
CDR3 length: 11
clone size: -
D gene: -
CDR3 protein: CASSQDGAYTF
CDR3 DNA: TGCGCCAGCAGCCAAGATGGAGCCTACACCTTC

J gene: TRBJ2-1
V gene: TRBV30
CDR3 length: 15
clone size: -
D gene: TRBD2
CDR3 protein: CAWSAGLAGYNEQFF
CDR3 DNA: TGTGCCTGGAGTGCGGGACTAGCGGGATACAATGAGCAGTTCTTC

J gene: TRBJ2-1
V gene: TRBV28
CDR3 length: 15
clone size: -
D gene: TRBD2
CDR3 protein: CASTELAGGQETQFF
CDR3 DNA: TGTGCCAGCACTGAACTAGCGGGGGGACAAGAGACCCAGTTCTTC

J gene: TRBJ2-2
V gene: TRBV10-3
CDR3 length: 15
clone size: -
D gene: -
CDR3 protein: CATAWRSRDTGELFF
CDR3 DNA: TGTGCCACCGCGTGGAGGAGTCGGGACACCGGGGAGCTGTTTTTT

J gene: TRBJ2-7
V gene: TRBV5-1
CDR3 length: 16
clone size: many
D gene: -
CDR3 protein: CASSPLTEPGAYEQYF
CDR3 DNA: TGCGCCAGCAGCCCCCTCACTGAACCTGGGGCCTACGAGCAGTACTTC

J gene: TRBJ1-3
V gene: TRBV5-1
CDR3 length: 15
clone size: few
D gene: -
CDR3 protein: CASSLAGDSGNTIYF
CDR3 DNA: TGCGCCAGCAGCTTGGCAGGGGACTCTGGAAACACCATATATTTT

J gene: TRBJ1-1
V gene: TRBV29-1
CDR3 length: 13
clone size: -
D gene: -
CDR3 protein: CSVGTGRGTEAFF
CDR3 DNA: TGCAGCGTTGGAACAGGGAGGGGCACTGAAGCTTTCTTT

J gene: TRBJ1-4
V gene: TRBV12-3/TRBV12-4
CDR3 length: 12
clone size: few
D gene: -
CDR3 protein: CASSPSSEKLFF
CDR3 DNA: TGTGCCAGCAGTCCCAGTAGTGAAAAACTGTTTTTT